These T cell receptor beta chains were read from a single sample in a study of CD8 T cells in ankylosing spondylitis. TCRdb processed the 5' RACE reads anew with MiXCR; each CDR3 protein has one entry. The sample has 250,000 or so distinct CDR3 sequences, under 30% seen once. Sequencing was done on a sample of blood, either unsorted or a sorted T cell fraction (not recorded which). These receptors were collected from a male donor with ankylosing spondylitis or in good health (not recorded which). Each CDR3 is given with its conserved first and last residue. A D gene is named only where the DNA matches it firmly. Not all rows give a size; the values are once, few, many and, for expanded clones, a class.

TRBD2,TRBJ2-1,TRBV29-1,few,CSALRRGLAGGGSYNEQFF,TGCAGCGCCCTACGCCGAGGACTAGCGGGGGGTGGGTCCTACAATGAGCAGTTCTTC
TRBD1,TRBJ2-1,TRBV20-1,once,CSAPGTGGGEQFF,TGCAGCGCGCCCGGGACAGGGGGCGGTGAGCAGTTCTTC
NA,TRBJ1-6,TRBV20-1,many,CSARVVAMDSPLHF,TGCAGTGCTAGAGTGGTGGCAATGGATTCACCCCTCCACTTT
NA,TRBJ2-2,TRBV29-1,many,CSYRRTTGELFF,TGCAGCTACAGACGCACCACCGGGGAGCTGTTTTTT
NA,TRBJ2-7,TRBV20-1,many,CSAQPKAGHPYEQYF,TGCAGTGCGCAACCAAAGGCCGGGCATCCCTACGAGCAGTACTTC
NA,TRBJ2-7,TRBV15,NA,CATSRDSNRASSYEQYF,TGTGCCACCAGCAGAGATTCTAACCGGGCCTCCTCCTACGAGCAGTACTTC
NA,TRBJ2-1,TRBV10-3,many,CAITSPGNEQFF,TGTGCCATCACCTCACCGGGTAATGAGCAGTTCTTC
TRBD1,TRBJ2-3,TRBV12-3/TRBV12-4,few,CASSLSGQVTDTQYF,TGTGCCAGCAGTCTCTCTGGACAGGTCACAGATACGCAGTATTTT
NA,TRBJ2-3,TRBV9,few,CARSSRGRTDTQYF,TGTGCCAGGAGTTCTAGGGGACGCACAGATACGCAGTATTTT
NA,TRBJ2-1,TRBV20-1,many,CSARDPSLVAFF,TGCAGTGCTAGAGACCCGAGTTTGGTGGCGTTCTTC
NA,TRBJ2-2,TRBV12-3/TRBV12-4,few,CASSFLRGNTGELFF,TGTGCCAGCAGTTTCTTGAGGGGAAACACCGGGGAGCTGTTTTTT
NA,TRBJ2-7,TRBV20-1,few,CSAVTDSQYEQYF,TGCAGTGCGGTTACGGACAGTCAATACGAGCAGTACTTC
NA,TRBJ2-7,TRBV9,NA,CASSAVPGAYEQYF,TGTGCCAGCAGCGCCGTACCCGGGGCCTACGAGCAGTACTTC
TRBD1,TRBJ1-6,TRBV20-1,many,CSARDILQGRVDNSPLHF,TGCAGTGCTAGAGATATACTACAGGGGAGGGTTGACAATTCACCCCTCCACTTT
NA,TRBJ2-3,TRBV18,NA,CASSGQYTDTQYF,TGTGCCAGCTCAGGACAGTACACAGATACGCAGTATTTT
NA,TRBJ2-7,TRBV6-5,NA,CASSYYSGTKSYEQYF,TGTGCCAGCAGTTACTACTCGGGGACAAAATCCTACGAGCAGTACTTC
TRBD1,TRBJ2-5,TRBV20-1,many,CSALPGQGQETQYF,TGCAGTGCCCTGCCCGGACAGGGCCAAGAGACCCAGTACTTC
NA,TRBJ1-6,TRBV6-1,many,CASSEGGRPPLHF,TGTGCCAGCAGTGAGGGGGGCAGACCCCCCCTCCACTTT
TRBD1,TRBJ2-1,TRBV11-2,many,CASSPGTGIYNEQFF,TGTGCCAGCAGCCCAGGGACAGGGATTTACAATGAGCAGTTCTTC
NA,TRBJ2-7,TRBV4-1,NA,CASSQDGTIYEQYF,TGCGCCAGCAGCCAGGACGGGACAATCTACGAGCAGTACTTC
NA,TRBJ1-2,TRBV20-1,many,CTAKVDYGYTF,TGCACCGCGAAGGTCGACTATGGCTACACCTTC
NA,TRBJ2-3,TRBV29-1,NA,CSVEGGASDTQYF,TGCAGCGTTGAAGGGGGGGCCTCGGATACGCAGTATTTT
NA,TRBJ1-1,TRBV10-3,many,CAISESVDTEAFF,TGTGCCATCAGTGAGTCCGTGGACACTGAAGCTTTCTTT
NA,TRBJ1-1,TRBV9,NA,CASSVGNMNTEAFF,TGTGCCAGCAGCGTTGGGAACATGAACACTGAAGCTTTCTTT
TRBD1,TRBJ2-3,TRBV12-3/TRBV12-4,few,CASTRQGAFGTDTQYF,TGTGCCAGCACTCGACAGGGGGCTTTCGGCACAGATACGCAGTATTTT
NA,TRBJ2-1,TRBV11-2,NA,CASSLGAKALIYNEQFF,TGTGCCAGCAGCTTAGGGGCCAAGGCCTTGATCTACAATGAGCAGTTCTTC
NA,TRBJ1-5,TRBV20-1,NA,CSARGGLGQPQHF,TGCAGTGCTAGGGGGGGGCTCGGACAGCCCCAGCATTTT
TRBD2,TRBJ2-7,TRBV20-1,NA,CSAYSGGEDEQYF,TGCAGTGCTTACTCCGGGGGGGAGGACGAGCAGTACTTC
NA,TRBJ2-5,TRBV2,many,CASTPRVRETQYF,TGTGCCAGCACCCCCAGGGTTCGGGAGACCCAGTACTTC
NA,TRBJ1-1,TRBV20-1,many,CSASRGVTEAFF,TGCAGTGCTAGTAGGGGGGTCACTGAAGCTTTCTTT
NA,TRBJ1-1,TRBV29-1,many,CSVCKTSNTEAFF,TGCAGCGTGTGCAAGACTTCGAACACTGAAGCTTTCTTT
NA,TRBJ2-1,TRBV10-3,few,CAISESNEQFF,TGTGCCATCAGTGAGTCCAATGAGCAGTTCTTC
NA,TRBJ2-3,TRBV24-1,NA,CATSDWDAQEVGTQYF,TGTGCCACCAGTGATTGGGACGCGCAGGAAGTCGGTACGCAGTATTTT
TRBD1,TRBJ1-1,TRBV20-1,few,CSARGTGGAGTEAFF,TGCAGTGCTAGGGGGACAGGGGGCGCGGGAACTGAAGCTTTCTTT
TRBD2,TRBJ2-1,TRBV29-1,many,CSVEGWRGNNEQFF,TGCAGCGTTGAAGGATGGCGGGGGAACAATGAGCAGTTCTTC
NA,TRBJ1-5,TRBV29-1,NA,CSALTDLNQPQHF,TGCAGCGCCCTCACGGATCTCAATCAGCCCCAGCATTTT
TRBD2,TRBJ2-1,TRBV2,many,CASRRGLANNNEQFF,TGTGCCAGCAGGCGGGGACTAGCTAATAACAATGAGCAGTTCTTC
NA,TRBJ2-7,TRBV20-1,few,CSANGPASYEQYF,TGCAGTGCTAACGGGCCGGCGAGCTACGAGCAGTACTTC
TRBD1,TRBJ2-6,TRBV4-1,many,CASSFGPNTGGARGANVLTF,TGCGCCAGCAGCTTTGGGCCAAACACAGGGGGCGCGAGAGGGGCCAACGTCCTGACTTTC
TRBD2,TRBJ2-1,TRBV29-1,few,CSARPTSGFLRNEQFF,TGCAGCGCACGCCCGACTAGCGGATTTCTAAGAAATGAGCAGTTCTTC
TRBD2,TRBJ2-5,TRBV7-6,NA,CASSLGASGQETQYF,TGTGCCAGCAGCCTTGGGGCTAGCGGTCAAGAGACCCAGTACTTC
TRBD2,TRBJ2-7,TRBV5-6,many,CASSRGTSRDEQYF,TGTGCCAGCAGCAGAGGGACTAGCCGGGACGAGCAGTACTTC
NA,TRBJ1-5,TRBV20-1,NA,CSASYSSGRPQHF,TGCAGTGCTAGCTATAGTAGTGGTAGGCCCCAGCATTTT
TRBD2,TRBJ2-3,TRBV20-1,few,CSAGSSGGGADTQYF,TGCAGTGCCGGCTCGAGCGGGGGTGGGGCAGATACGCAGTATTTT
NA,TRBJ2-3,TRBV19,NA,CASRPGTATQYF,TGTGCCAGTAGGCCCGGTACGGCAACGCAGTATTTT
TRBD2,TRBJ2-1,TRBV11-2,NA,CASSLELARNNEQFF,TGTGCCAGCAGCTTGGAACTAGCGCGGAACAATGAGCAGTTCTTC
TRBD2,TRBJ2-7,TRBV10-3,NA,CAIAPPSGGAYEQYF,TGTGCCATCGCCCCCCCGAGCGGGGGGGCCTACGAGCAGTACTTC
NA,TRBJ1-5,TRBV20-1,NA,CSARSPGAIQPQHF,TGCAGTGCTCGCTCCCCAGGGGCGATTCAGCCCCAGCATTTT
NA,TRBJ2-3,TRBV12-3/TRBV12-4,many,CASSLTPGRRTDTQYF,TGTGCCAGCAGTTTAACGCCGGGACGGCGAACAGATACGCAGTATTTT
TRBD1,TRBJ2-5,TRBV12-3/TRBV12-4,many,CASNMGQGQETQYF,TGTGCCAGCAATATGGGACAGGGACAAGAGACCCAGTACTTC
NA,TRBJ1-2,TRBV29-1,many,CSTGGLYGYTF,TGCAGCACGGGGGGCCTCTATGGCTACACCTTC
NA,TRBJ2-5,TRBV18,few,CASSNDGETQYF,TGTGCCAGCTCAAACGACGGGGAGACCCAGTACTTC
NA,TRBJ2-7,TRBV7-9,few,CASSSTPTVPYEQYF,TGTGCCAGCAGCTCGACCCCGACAGTTCCCTACGAGCAGTACTTC
NA,TRBJ2-2,TRBV4-2,few,CASSQDEGGGGTGELFF,TGTGCCAGCAGCCAAGATGAGGGAGGGGGAGGCACCGGGGAGCTGTTTTTT
NA,TRBJ1-5,TRBV3-1,many,CASSQELGQPQHF,TGTGCCAGCAGCCAAGAGTTGGGCCAGCCCCAGCATTTT
NA,TRBJ1-6,TRBV20-1,many,CSATPLGLDNSPLHF,TGCAGTGCTACCCCCCTTGGGCTCGATAATTCACCCCTCCACTTT